What follows describes a single T cell receptor (beta chain). This sample was taken from a study of OX40 agonist ivuxolimab in advanced cancers. Repertoires were generated with immunoSEQ multiplex PCR, while TCRdb's copy carries only in-frame clones and drops some. The table includes about 64,000 clones, roughly 87% detected once. The sequences come from CD4+ or CD8+ T cells sorted from blood, collected in a trial of the OX40 agonist ivuxolimab. The receptor's source is an adult with an advanced solid tumor such as melanoma, head and neck, liver or kidney cancer.

In nucleotides, the CDR3 is TGTGCCTGGTCCAGGGGGGGGCCAAAGGAGCAGTACTTC. This sequence encodes CAWSRGGPKEQYF. The chain couples TRBV30 to TRBJ2-5; the D call may be TRBD1 or TRBD2 (7 bases each). Germline V gives CDR1 GTSNPN, CDR2 SVGIG (reference sequence). Trimming took 5 bases from V and 11 from J, leaving 21 bases between them. The CDR3 is 13 amino acids.